This TCR beta chain was captured in a study of T cell responses to AZD1222 COVID-19 vaccine. Method: immunoSEQ multiplex PCR; TCRdb's copy keeps in-frame clones and lacks some. The table has roughly 140,000 clones, 80% to 90% seen once. This clone has more than one count but fewer than ten. What it binds is not known. Points from the study as a whole: Just a handful of people given AZD1222 tested seropositive at baseline.

Trimming took off 2 bases at V and 6 bases at J, with 2 bases between the two ends. The germline CDR1 and CDR2 sequences are MGHRA and YSYEKL. The CDR3 totals 10 residues. The sample consisted of peripheral blood, taken on day 0 of AZD1222 vaccination. This TCR came from an adult in good health. The rearrangement joins TRBV4-1 to TRBJ2-7; the D is unclear. This CDR3 is CASSQPEQYF. The CDR3, as DNA: TGCGCCAGCAGCCAACCCGAGCAGTACTTC.